The 22 T cell receptor beta chains listed next were all sequenced from one sample in a study of shared T cell receptors in the human thymus. Data came from immunoSEQ multiplex PCR; TCRdb stores just in-frame clones and leaves some out. Here the sample spans over 65,000 clones, roughly 96% being singletons. The sample taken for sequencing was thymocytes. These receptors were obtained from a human donor.

This clone was seen once. The gene calls are TRBV4-2 and TRBJ2-3, with TRBD1 as a possible D gene (7 bases). Trimming removed 2 bases from V and 8 bases from J, with 29 bases in between. Germline assignment: CDR1 LGHNA and CDR2 YNFKEQ. The CDR3 is 19 amino acids. CDR3: CASSQRGETAGQGGPTQYF. DNA for the CDR3: TGTGCCAGCAGCCAAAGGGGGGAGACAGCCGGTCAGGGGGGACCTACGCAGTATTTT.

For the CDR3, the DNA is TGTGCCATCAGTGTAAGGACAGGGCCCCACATCGGGGAGCTGTTTTTT. It translates to CAISVRTGPHIGELFF. The gene calls are TRBV10-3 and TRBJ2-2, with 8 bases identical to TRBD1. The CDR3 runs to 16 residues. The trim removed 4 bases at V and 7 bases at J, leaving 11 bases unmatched. Germline-derived CDR1 and CDR2 are ENHRY and SYGVKD.

J is TRBJ2-5 and V is TRBV5-6, with TRBD1 matching over 7 bases. V trimming: 8 bases; J trimming: 2 bases; junction bases outside the gene matches: 9. Germline loops: CDR1 SGHDT, CDR2 YYEEEE. The CDR3 totals 14 residues. The CDR3 coding sequence is TGTGCCAGTACGGGGACAGAAATACAAGAGACCCAGTACTTC. Encoded protein: CASTGTEIQETQYF.

The chain links TRBV28 to TRBJ2-7; D perhaps matches TRBD2 (5 bases). Germline V gene data show CDR1 as MDHEN and CDR2 as SYDVKM. The CDR3 is 14 residues long. The germline V and J ends were trimmed by 2 bases and 4 bases, with 12 bases remaining between them. This chain's CDR3 is CASSLRRTAYEQYF. The CDR3 DNA is TGTGCCAGCAGTTTAAGGAGGACGGCATACGAGCAGTACTTC.

In regard to this clone: One end of the junction fails to match germline, which may point to a read error. This chain joins TRBV7-2 and TRBJ1-3; D is perhaps TRBD1 (5 bases). This CDR3 is 16 amino acids long. Germline V CDR1 and CDR2: SGHTA, FQGNSA. As DNA, the CDR3 is TGTGCCAGCACCTTAAACCACGGGGGGGCTGGAAACACCATATATTTT. This sequence encodes CASTLNHGGAGNTIYF.

The rearrangement uses TRBV27 and TRBJ2-1; a weak D match, TRBD1 (5 bases). Per germline, CDR1 MNHEY and CDR2 SMNVEV (reference sequence). V was cut by 4 bases and J by 0 bases, with 13 bases left in between. The CDR3 is 16 amino acids. Here the CDR3 DNA reads TGTGCCAGCAGTTCGTCTAACAGGTGCTCCTACAATGAGCAGTTCTTC. Protein: CASSSSNRCSYNEQFF.

This chain uses TRBV11-3 with TRBJ2-7, with a tentative D call TRBD2 (6 bases). CDR3 length: 13 residues. CDR1 SGHNT and CDR2 YENEEA come from the germline V gene. Between the trimmed V and J ends, which lost 4 bases and 7 bases, there was a span of 14 bases. The DNA for the CDR3 is TGTGCCAGCAGCTCGGGGGTCTCGGAGGAGCAGTACTTC. The encoded protein is CASSSGVSEEQYF.

This chain links TRBV18 with TRBJ2-5; tentatively, D is TRBD1 or TRBD2 (5 bases each). Trimming shortened V by 7 bases and J by 5 bases, and 8 bases separated the two germline ends. CDR3 length: 11 amino acids. Germline CDR1 KGHSH, CDR2 LQKENI. This chain's CDR3 is CASYGDETQYF. DNA for the CDR3: TGTGCCAGCTATGGGGACGAGACCCAGTACTTC.

This chain's CDR3 is CASTGPSGAVSDGTDTQYF. CDR3 DNA sequence: TGTGCCAGCACCGGGCCTAGCGGGGCGGTGAGCGATGGCACAGATACGCAGTATTTT. V and J are TRBV7-9 and TRBJ2-3, with 9 bases identical to TRBD2. From germline, CDR1 is SEHNR and CDR2 FQNEAQ (reference sequence). This CDR3 is 19 amino acids long. V shed 7 bases, J shed 1 base, and the junction held 18 bases outside the gene matches.

This clone was counted a single time. CDR3 sequence: CASSQDRRGLSGVYRYNEQFF. CDR3 DNA: TGTGCCAGCAGCCAAGATAGAAGGGGACTGAGCGGGGTCTATCGCTACAATGAGCAGTTCTTC. The chain is built from TRBV14 and TRBJ2-1, with 7 bases matching TRBD2. With V trimmed by 0 bases and J by 3 bases, 20 bases remained unmatched. CDR1 is SGHDN, CDR2 FVKESK, per germline. The CDR3 extends over 21 amino acids.

This chain uses TRBV19 with TRBJ2-7; 10 positions agree with TRBD1. Per germline, CDR1 LNHDA and CDR2 SQIVND (reference sequence). CDR3 length: 17 amino acids. The V gene end was trimmed by 0 bases and the J gene end by 1 base; junction bases not matched to a gene: 6. Here the CDR3 reads CASSIDKTGGLSYEQYF. The CDR3 coding sequence is TGTGCCAGTAGTATAGACAAGACAGGGGGCCTTTCCTACGAGCAGTACTTC.

V and J are TRBV18 and TRBJ2-3, with 10 bases lining up with TRBD2. V lost 3 bases, J lost 1 base, and 4 bases stayed unmatched. The CDR3 contains 16 residues. CDR1 is KGHSH and CDR2 is LQKENI in the germline V gene. CDR3 sequence: CASSPKLAGRTDTQYF. CDR3 sequence (DNA): TGTGCCAGCTCACCGAAACTAGCGGGGCGCACAGATACGCAGTATTTT.

V gene TRBV28 combines with J gene TRBJ1-2; 8 positions agree with TRBD1. The J segment lost 3 bases and the V segment lost 2 bases, leaving 5 bases of the junction unmatched. The CDR3 is made up of 15 amino acids. Germline V gene sequence: CDR1 MDHEN, CDR2 SYDVKM. The CDR3 spells CASSLPGQAHYGYTF. The CDR3 nucleotides read TGTGCCAGCAGTTTACCGGGACAGGCTCACTATGGCTACACCTTC.

In DNA form, the CDR3 reads TGTGCCAGCAGGACAGACAGAACTAGCACAGATACGCAGTATTTT. This codes for CASRTDRTSTDTQYF. The genes are TRBV27 and TRBJ2-3, with D possibly TRBD1 on 5 matching bases. V dropped 6 bases and J dropped 0 bases, with 13 bases sitting between them. Germline CDR1 MNHEY, CDR2 SMNVEV (reference sequence). The CDR3 extends over 15 amino acids.

The chain has TRBV5-4 and TRBJ2-4, with 13 bases fitting TRBD2. This CDR3 has 17 residues. Germline CDR1 and CDR2: SGHNT and YYREEE (reference sequence). Trimming removed 4 bases from V and 4 bases from J; junction bases left unmatched: 8. This CDR3 reads CASSPTTSGGAKNIQYF. The CDR3 DNA reads as TGTGCCAGCAGCCCTACTACTAGCGGGGGGGCGAAAAACATTCAGTACTTC.

This chain joins TRBV10-3 and TRBJ1-3; D not certain. Germline CDR1 reads ENHRY; CDR2 reads SYGVKD. The CDR3 loop spans 12 amino acids. V lost 7 bases and J 5 bases, leaving 9 bases between the germline ends. As DNA, the CDR3 is TGTGCCATCAATACGGACCGAAACACCATATATTTT. This codes for CAINTDRNTIYF.

This clone appeared once. The rearrangement joins TRBV2 to TRBJ2-3, with D tentatively TRBD2 (6 bases). Germline V gene lookup returns CDR1 SNHLY and CDR2 FYNNEI. V lost 8 bases, J lost 2 bases, and 17 bases lay in between. This CDR3 is built from 15 residues. This CDR3 reads CASSRRLGSTDTQYF. As DNA, the CDR3 is TGTGCCAGCTCCCGTAGACTAGGTTCCACAGATACGCAGTATTTT.

The J gene is TRBJ2-7, the V gene TRBV4-2; 8 bases align to TRBD2. This CDR3 comprises 14 residues. Trimming at V came to 2 bases and at J to 4 bases, leaving 4 bases not matched to a gene. Germline CDR1 reads LGHNA; CDR2 reads YNFKEQ. In DNA, the CDR3 is TGTGCCAGCAGCCAACGAGCGGGGGTTTACGAGCAGTACTTC. It specifies CASSQRAGVYEQYF.

The gene calls are TRBV12-5 and TRBJ2-3; 8 bases align to TRBD2. This CDR3 comprises 18 residues. V lost 5 bases, J lost 2 bases, and 15 bases stayed unmatched. Germline CDR1 reads LGHNT; CDR2 reads FRNRAP. CDR3: CASGLRGARVANTDTQYF. CDR3 bases: TGTGCTAGTGGTCTGCGGGGGGCTCGGGTTGCTAACACAGATACGCAGTATTTT.

The chain carries TRBV10-2 and TRBJ2-1, with D unclear. Trimming removed 6 bases at V and 5 bases at J, with 14 bases between. CDR1 is WSHSY, CDR2 SAAADI, per germline. This CDR3 spans 14 amino acids. The CDR3 is CASRDPRSDNEQFF. CDR3 DNA: TGCGCCAGCAGGGACCCCCGGTCGGACAATGAGCAGTTCTTC.

This rearrangement joins TRBV4-1 to TRBJ2-7; TRBD1 matches at 7 bases. CDR1 and CDR2 from the germline V gene are MGHRA and YSYEKL. With V trimmed by 2 bases and J by 3 bases, 7 bases remained unmatched. The CDR3 consists of 15 residues. The CDR3 region is CASSQRGGIGYEQYF. CDR3 nucleotide sequence: TGCGCCAGCAGCCAACGAGGGGGCATTGGCTACGAGCAGTACTTC.

The genes are TRBV30 and TRBJ1-5, with D perhaps TRBD1 (6 bases). Germline loops: CDR1 GTSNPN, CDR2 SVGIG (reference sequence). The CDR3 loop spans 16 amino acids. V lost 2 bases to trimming and J lost 2 bases, with 16 bases between them. The CDR3 nucleotides are TGTGCCTGGAGTAGCCCCAGGGGTTGGGGCAATCAGCCCCAGCATTTT. It yields the protein CAWSSPRGWGNQPQHF.